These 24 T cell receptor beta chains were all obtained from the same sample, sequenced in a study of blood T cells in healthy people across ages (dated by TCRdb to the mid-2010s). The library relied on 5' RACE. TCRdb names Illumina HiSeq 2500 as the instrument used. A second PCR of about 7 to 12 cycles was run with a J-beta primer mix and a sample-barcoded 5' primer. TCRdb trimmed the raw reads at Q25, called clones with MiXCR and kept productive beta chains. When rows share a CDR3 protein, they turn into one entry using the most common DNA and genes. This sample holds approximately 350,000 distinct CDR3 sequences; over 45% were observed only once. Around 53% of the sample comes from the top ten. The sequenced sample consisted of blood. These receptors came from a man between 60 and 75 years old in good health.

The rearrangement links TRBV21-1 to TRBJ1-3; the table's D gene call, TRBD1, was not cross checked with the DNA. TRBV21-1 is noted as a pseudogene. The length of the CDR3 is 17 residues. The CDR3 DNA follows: TGTGCCAGCAGCAAAGTTTCGGCGACAGGGACTGGAAACACCATATATTTT. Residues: CASSKVSATGTGNTIYF.

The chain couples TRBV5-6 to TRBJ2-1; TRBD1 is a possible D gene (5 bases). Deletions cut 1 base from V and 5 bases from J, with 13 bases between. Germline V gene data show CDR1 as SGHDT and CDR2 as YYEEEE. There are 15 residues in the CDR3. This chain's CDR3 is CASSLRAGRHNEQFF. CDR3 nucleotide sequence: TGTGCCAGCAGCTTGAGGGCAGGGCGGCACAATGAGCAGTTCTTC.

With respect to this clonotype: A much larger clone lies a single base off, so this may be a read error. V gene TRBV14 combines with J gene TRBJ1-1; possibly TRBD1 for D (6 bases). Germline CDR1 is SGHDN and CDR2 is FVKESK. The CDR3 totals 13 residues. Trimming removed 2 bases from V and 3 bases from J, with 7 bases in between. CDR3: CASSQQGYTEAFF. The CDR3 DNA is TGTGCCAGCAGCCAACAGGGGTACACTGAAGCTTTCTTT.

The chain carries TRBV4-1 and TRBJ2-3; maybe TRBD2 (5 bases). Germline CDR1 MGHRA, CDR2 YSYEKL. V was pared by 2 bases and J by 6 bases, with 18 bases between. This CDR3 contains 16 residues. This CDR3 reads CASSQLPGSRHDTQYF. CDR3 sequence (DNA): TGCGCCAGCAGCCAACTCCCGGGATCGAGGCACGATACGCAGTATTTT.

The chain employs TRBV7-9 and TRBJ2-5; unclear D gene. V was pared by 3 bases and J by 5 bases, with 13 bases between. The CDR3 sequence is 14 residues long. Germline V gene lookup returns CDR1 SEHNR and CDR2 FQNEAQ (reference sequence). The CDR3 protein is CASSFGIAGETQYF. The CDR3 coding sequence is TGTGCCAGCAGCTTTGGGATTGCTGGGGAGACCCAGTACTTC.

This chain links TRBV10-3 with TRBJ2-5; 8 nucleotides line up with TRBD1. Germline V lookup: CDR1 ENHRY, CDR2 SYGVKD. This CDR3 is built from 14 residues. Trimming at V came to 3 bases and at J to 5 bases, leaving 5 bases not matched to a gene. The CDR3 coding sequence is TGTGCCATCAGTGACAGGGGGCAGGGGGAGACCCAGTACTTC. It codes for CAISDRGQGETQYF.

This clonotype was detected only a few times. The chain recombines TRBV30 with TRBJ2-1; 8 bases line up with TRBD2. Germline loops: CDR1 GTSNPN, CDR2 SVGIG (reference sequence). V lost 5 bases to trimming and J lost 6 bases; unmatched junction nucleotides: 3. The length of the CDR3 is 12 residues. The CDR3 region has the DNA TGTGCCTGGGCGGGACTAGTCAATGAGCAGTTCTTC. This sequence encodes CAWAGLVNEQFF.

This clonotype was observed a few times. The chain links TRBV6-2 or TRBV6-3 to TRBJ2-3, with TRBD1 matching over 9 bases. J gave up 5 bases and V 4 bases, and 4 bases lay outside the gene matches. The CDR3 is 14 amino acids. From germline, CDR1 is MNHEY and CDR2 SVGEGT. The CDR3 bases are TGTGCCAGCAGTTTTCCGGGACAGGGAGATACGCAGTATTTT. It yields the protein CASSFPGQGDTQYF.

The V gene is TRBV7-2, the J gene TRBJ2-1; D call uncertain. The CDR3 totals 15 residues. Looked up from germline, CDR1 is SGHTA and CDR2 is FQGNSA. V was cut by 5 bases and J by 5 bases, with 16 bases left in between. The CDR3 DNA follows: TGTGCCAGCAGCCCAGCGAGTCTCCTGGACAATGAGCAGTTCTTC. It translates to CASSPASLLDNEQFF.

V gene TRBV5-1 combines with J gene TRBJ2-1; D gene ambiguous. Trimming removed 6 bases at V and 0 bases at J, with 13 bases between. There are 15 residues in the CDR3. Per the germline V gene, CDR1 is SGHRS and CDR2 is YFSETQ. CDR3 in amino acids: CASIGDGSSYNEQFF. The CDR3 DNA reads TGCGCCAGCATCGGAGACGGTAGCTCCTACAATGAGCAGTTCTTC.

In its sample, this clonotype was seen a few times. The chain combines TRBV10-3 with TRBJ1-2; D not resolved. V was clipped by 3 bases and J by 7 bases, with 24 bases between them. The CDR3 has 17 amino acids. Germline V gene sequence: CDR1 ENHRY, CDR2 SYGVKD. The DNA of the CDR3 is TGTGCCATCAGTGACCACGGGGTATCGACGGGGAGGAGTGGCTACACCTTC. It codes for CAISDHGVSTGRSGYTF.

CDR3 DNA: TGTGCCAGCCGCCGGACAGGGTGGAACACTGAAGCTTTCTTT. Its translation: CASRRTGWNTEAFF. The chain combines TRBV2 with TRBJ1-1; 8 nucleotides agree with TRBD1. V trimming: 8 bases; J trimming: 1 base; junction bases outside the gene matches: 6. The CDR3 loop spans 14 amino acids. Germline-derived CDR1 and CDR2 are SNHLY and FYNNEI.

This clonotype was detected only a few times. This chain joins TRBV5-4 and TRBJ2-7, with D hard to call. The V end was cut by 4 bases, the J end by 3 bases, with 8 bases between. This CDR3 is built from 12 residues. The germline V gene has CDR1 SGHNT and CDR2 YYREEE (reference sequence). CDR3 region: CASSPDGYEQYF. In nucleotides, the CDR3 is TGTGCCAGCAGCCCGGACGGCTACGAGCAGTACTTC.

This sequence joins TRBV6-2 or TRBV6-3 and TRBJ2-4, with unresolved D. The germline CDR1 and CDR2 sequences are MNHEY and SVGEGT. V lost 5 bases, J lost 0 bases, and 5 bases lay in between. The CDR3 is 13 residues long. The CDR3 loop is CASSEEAKNIQYF. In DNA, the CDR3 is TGTGCCAGCAGTGAGGAAGCCAAAAACATTCAGTACTTC.

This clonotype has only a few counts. The DNA for the CDR3 is TGTGCCAGCACGTCCGGGACCACCGGGGAGACCCAGTACTTC. This gives the protein CASTSGTTGETQYF. This chain uses TRBV2 with TRBJ2-5; tentatively, D is TRBD1 or TRBD2 (5 bases each). CDR3 length: 14 amino acids. Trimming took 7 bases from V and 5 from J, leaving 17 bases between them. Germline CDR1 SNHLY, CDR2 FYNNEI.

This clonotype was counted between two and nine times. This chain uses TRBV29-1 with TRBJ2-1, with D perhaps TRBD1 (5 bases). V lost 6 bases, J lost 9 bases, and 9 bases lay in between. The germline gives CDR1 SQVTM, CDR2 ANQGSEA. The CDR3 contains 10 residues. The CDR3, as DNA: TGCAGCGTCCGACAGTCTGAGCAGTTCTTC. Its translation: CSVRQSEQFF.

The CDR3 sequence is CASNRLGTPNEQYF. CDR3 bases: TGTGCCAGCAACCGCCTTGGGACACCCAATGAGCAGTACTTC. The chain has TRBV14 and TRBJ2-7; possibly TRBD1 for D (6 bases). This CDR3 spans 14 amino acids. With 7 bases removed from V and 7 bases from J, the gap between germline ends came to 20 bases. The germline gives CDR1 SGHDN, CDR2 FVKESK.

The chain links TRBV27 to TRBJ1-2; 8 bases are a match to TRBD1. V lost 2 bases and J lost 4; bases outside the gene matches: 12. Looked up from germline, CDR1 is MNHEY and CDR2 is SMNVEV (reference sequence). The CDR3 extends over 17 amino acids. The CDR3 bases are TGTGCCAGCAGTTTAGGTGGACAGGGTGGCGGCGGCTATGGCTACACCTTC. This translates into CASSLGGQGGGGYGYTF.

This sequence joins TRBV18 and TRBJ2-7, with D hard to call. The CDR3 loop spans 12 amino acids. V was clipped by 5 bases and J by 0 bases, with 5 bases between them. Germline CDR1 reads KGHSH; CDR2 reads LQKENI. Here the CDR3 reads CASSTGSYEQYF. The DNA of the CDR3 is TGTGCCAGCTCAACCGGCTCCTACGAGCAGTACTTC.

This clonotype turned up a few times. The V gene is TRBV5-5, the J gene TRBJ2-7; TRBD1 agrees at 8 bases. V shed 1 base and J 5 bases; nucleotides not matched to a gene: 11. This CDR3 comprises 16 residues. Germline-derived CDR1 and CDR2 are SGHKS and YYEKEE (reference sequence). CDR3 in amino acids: CASSLQSPRGLDEQYF. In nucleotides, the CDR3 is TGTGCCAGCAGCTTGCAAAGCCCCAGGGGGCTCGACGAGCAGTACTTC.

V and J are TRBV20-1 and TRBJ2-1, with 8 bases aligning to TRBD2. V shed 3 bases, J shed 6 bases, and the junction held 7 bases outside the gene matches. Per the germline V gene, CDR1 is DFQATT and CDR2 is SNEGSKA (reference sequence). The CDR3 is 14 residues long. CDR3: CSASSGTRGNEQFF. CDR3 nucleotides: TGCAGTGCTAGCTCCGGGACTAGAGGCAATGAGCAGTTCTTC.

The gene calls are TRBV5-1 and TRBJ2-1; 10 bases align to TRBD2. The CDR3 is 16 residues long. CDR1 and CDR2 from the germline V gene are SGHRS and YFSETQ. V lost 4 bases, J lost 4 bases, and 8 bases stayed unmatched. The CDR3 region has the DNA TGCGCCAGCAGCCGCCTTGCTAGCGGGGGATACAATGAGCAGTTCTTC. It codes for CASSRLASGGYNEQFF.

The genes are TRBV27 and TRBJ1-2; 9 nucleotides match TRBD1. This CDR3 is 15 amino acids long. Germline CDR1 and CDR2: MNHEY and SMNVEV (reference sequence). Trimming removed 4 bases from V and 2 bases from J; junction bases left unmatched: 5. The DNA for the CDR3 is TGTGCCAGCAGTTCAAAGGGGACAGGGAACTATGGCTACACCTTC. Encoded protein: CASSSKGTGNYGYTF.

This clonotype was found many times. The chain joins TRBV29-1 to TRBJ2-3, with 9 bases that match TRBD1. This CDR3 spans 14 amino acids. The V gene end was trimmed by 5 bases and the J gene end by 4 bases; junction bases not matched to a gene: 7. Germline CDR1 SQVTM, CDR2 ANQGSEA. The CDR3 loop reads CSVFDRGNADTQYF. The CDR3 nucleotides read TGCAGCGTTTTTGACAGGGGGAACGCAGATACGCAGTATTTT.